One sample yielded the 22 T cell receptor beta chains listed below, sequenced in a study of blood T cell repertoires in COVID-19. Sequenced by immunoSEQ multiplex PCR; TCRdb stores in-frame clones only, minus some. The table lists tens of thousands of clones, approximately 80% of them singletons. Sample: peripheral blood. The receptors shown here come from a man aged 65 to 79 with active or convalescent COVID-19.

V gene TRBV3-1 (or the pseudogene TRBV3-2) combines with J gene TRBJ1-3; D uncertain. Per germline, CDR1 LGHDT and CDR2 YNNKEL (reference sequence). Trimming cost V 0 bases and J 0 bases, with 12 bases left between them. The CDR3 is 17 amino acids. CDR3 in amino acids: CASSQDPGGYSGNTIYF. The CDR3 coding sequence is TGTGCCAGCAGCCAAGATCCCGGCGGATACTCTGGAAACACCATATATTTT.

The chain recombines TRBV19 with TRBJ2-7; 14 nucleotides line up with TRBD2. The CDR3 loop spans 15 amino acids. Per the germline V gene, CDR1 is LNHDA and CDR2 is SQIVND (reference sequence). V gave up 4 bases and J gave up 7 bases; unmatched junction bases: 6. The CDR3 loop is CASSKGTSGRREQYF. The CDR3 bases are TGTGCCAGTAGTAAGGGGACTAGCGGGAGAAGAGAGCAGTACTTC.

V is TRBV2 and J is TRBJ1-4, with D tentatively TRBD1 (5 bases). The length of the CDR3 is 13 residues. In germline, CDR1 is SNHLY, CDR2 FYNNEI. V was shortened by 4 bases and J by 5 bases, with 8 bases between the two germline ends. The DNA for the CDR3 is TGTGCCAGCAGTGGCAGGGCGAATGAAAAACTGTTTTTT. Its translation: CASSGRANEKLFF.

The chain carries TRBV5-8 and TRBJ2-4; D is possibly TRBD2 (6 bases). V was pared by 7 bases and J by 6 bases, with 14 bases between. CDR1 and CDR2 (germline): SGHTS, YDEGEE. The CDR3 is 13 amino acids. CDR3 loop: CASGTGRRNIQYF. CDR3 in DNA: TGTGCCAGCGGGACTGGGCGGAGAAACATTCAGTACTTC.

This sequence joins TRBV6-2 or TRBV6-3 and TRBJ2-3, with 8 bases fitting TRBD2. The CDR3 is 16 amino acids. The ends lost 2 bases at V and 4 bases at J; junction bases unmatched: 8. In germline, CDR1 is MNHEY, CDR2 SVGEGT. The CDR3 here is CASSYGLAGRPDTQYF. DNA of the CDR3: TGTGCCAGCAGTTACGGGCTAGCGGGCCGGCCAGATACGCAGTATTTT.

This clone was detected only a few times. This chain links TRBV2 with TRBJ1-3; D call uncertain. Trimming removed 6 bases at V and 2 bases at J, with 17 bases between. The CDR3 totals 16 residues. The germline gives CDR1 SNHLY, CDR2 FYNNEI. CDR3 in DNA: TGTGCCAGCAGATACGACAAGTCCCCCACTGGAAACACCATATATTTT. Its protein product is CASRYDKSPTGNTIYF.

V and J are TRBV28 and TRBJ1-2; 9 bases are shared with TRBD1. Germline CDR1 and CDR2: MDHEN and SYDVKM. This CDR3 spans 11 amino acids. J gave up 8 bases and V 10 bases, and 5 bases lay outside the gene matches. CDR3 residues: CATGTGRGYTF. CDR3 bases: TGTGCCACCGGGACAGGGCGAGGCTACACCTTC.

The chain links TRBV7-8 to TRBJ1-6, with D unresolved. CDR3 length: 17 residues. From germline, CDR1 is SGHVS and CDR2 FQNEAQ. Trimming removed 6 bases at V and 6 bases at J, with 21 bases between. CDR3 sequence reads: CASRPPLREGPNSPLHF. CDR3 DNA: TGTGCCAGCAGGCCCCCGTTGCGGGAGGGCCCTAATTCACCCCTCCACTTT.

CDR3 region: CASSQELSGFAGELFF. CDR3 DNA: TGCGCCAGCAGCCAAGAGTTGTCAGGGTTTGCCGGGGAGCTGTTTTTT. V is TRBV4-3 and J is TRBJ2-2; D possibly corresponds to TRBD1 (5 bases). CDR3 length equals 16 residues. Germline V CDR1 and CDR2: LGHNA, YSLEER. Trimming left V 0 bases short and J 6 bases short, with 14 bases between.

The CDR3 here is CATSDALRGSETQYF. The CDR3 DNA reads as TGTGCCACCAGTGATGCCCTGCGGGGGTCGGAGACCCAGTACTTC. This chain uses TRBV24-1 with TRBJ2-5; 7 bases are a match to TRBD2. Germline CDR1 KGHDR, CDR2 SFDVKD. The CDR3 has 15 amino acids. Trimming removed 3 bases from V and 5 bases from J; junction bases left unmatched: 8.

The V call is TRBV2, the J call TRBJ2-4, with 8 bases lining up with TRBD1. Trimming at V came to 6 bases and at J to 6 bases, leaving 4 bases not matched to a gene. Germline V gives CDR1 SNHLY, CDR2 FYNNEI. The CDR3 sequence is 13 residues long. The CDR3 coding sequence is TGTGCCAGCAGGGGGACAGGAGGAAACATTCAGTACTTC. The encoded protein is CASRGTGGNIQYF.

The V gene is TRBV19, the J gene TRBJ2-5; 8 bases map to TRBD1. CDR1 and CDR2 from the germline V gene are LNHDA and SQIVND (reference sequence). V gave up 5 bases and J gave up 5 bases; unmatched junction bases: 7. This CDR3 has 14 amino acids. CDR3 bases: TGTGCCAGTAGTGGCCGGGACAGGCGGGAGACCCAGTACTTC. It encodes CASSGRDRRETQYF.

The J gene is TRBJ2-1, the V gene TRBV6-5; D might be TRBD2 (7 bases). This CDR3 region has 16 residues. The germline V gene has CDR1 MNHEY and CDR2 SVGAGI. V was trimmed by 4 bases and J by 5 bases, leaving 18 bases between them. CDR3 amino acids: CASSSGRGGHHNEQFF. The CDR3 region has the DNA TGTGCCAGCAGTTCCGGAAGGGGGGGGCATCACAATGAGCAGTTCTTC.

The chain joins TRBV5-1 to TRBJ1-1; D is possibly TRBD1 (5 bases). V was trimmed by 4 bases and J by 7 bases, leaving 11 bases between them. The CDR3 consists of 12 residues. Germline V gene sequence: CDR1 SGHRS, CDR2 YFSETQ. The CDR3 region is CASSDGTSEAFF. The CDR3 coding sequence is TGCGCCAGCAGCGATGGGACTAGTGAAGCTTTCTTT.

The chain combines TRBV30 with TRBJ1-5; no definite D call. The V end lost 3 bases, the J end lost 9 bases, and 18 bases lay between the germline ends. The V gene's germline CDR1 is GTSNPN and CDR2 SVGIG (reference sequence). This CDR3 comprises 14 residues. DNA of the CDR3: TGTGCCTGGAGCAAGCCCGGTCACGGCGGGCCCCAGCATTTT. Translation gives CAWSKPGHGGPQHF.

This clone was picked up a small number of times. The V gene is TRBV5-1, the J gene TRBJ1-5; D ambiguous. From germline, CDR1 is SGHRS and CDR2 YFSETQ. Trimming took off 4 bases at V and 0 bases at J, with 8 bases between the two ends. CDR3 length: 14 residues. The CDR3 is CASSVDGSNQPQHF. In nucleotides, the CDR3 is TGCGCCAGCAGCGTGGACGGTAGCAATCAGCCCCAGCATTTT.

This chain connects TRBV11-2 to TRBJ2-7, with a weak D call TRBD2 (6 bases). The CDR3 is 14 residues long. Germline values: CDR1 SGHAT, CDR2 FQNNGV. The V end lost 5 bases, the J end lost 1 base, and 12 bases lay between the germline ends. As DNA, the CDR3 is TGTGCCAGCAGCCCCGGGACTCTTTCCTACGAGCAGTACTTC. It yields the protein CASSPGTLSYEQYF.

The chain combines TRBV12-3 or TRBV12-4 with TRBJ2-1; D is possibly TRBD2 (7 bases). Trimming pared 5 bases from V and 8 bases from J, leaving 13 bases between. This CDR3 comprises 13 residues. The CDR3 region has the DNA TGTGCCAGCAGTGGGGGGGGCTTGGATGAGCAGTTCTTC. This encodes CASSGGGLDEQFF.

The J gene is TRBJ2-2, the V gene TRBV2, with D tentatively TRBD1 (5 bases). V shed 11 bases and J shed 3 bases, with 13 bases lying between them. Germline CDR1 SNHLY, CDR2 FYNNEI. The CDR3 spans 13 residues. CDR3 nucleotide sequence: TGTGCCTCGGGCAGGGAACACACCGGGGAGCTGTTTTTT. Its protein product is CASGREHTGELFF.

This clone was seen only a few times. The gene calls are TRBV6-5 and TRBJ1-2, with a weak D call TRBD1 (6 bases). CDR3 length: 14 residues. Trimming removed 7 bases at V and 4 bases at J, with 16 bases between. CDR1 is MNHEY and CDR2 is SVGAGI in the germline V gene. CDR3 protein: CASKPGGLIYGYTF. The DNA for the CDR3 is TGTGCCAGCAAGCCGGGGGGGCTAATCTATGGCTACACCTTC.

The V and J genes are TRBV28 and TRBJ2-5; 11 nucleotides align to TRBD2. Germline loops: CDR1 MDHEN, CDR2 SYDVKM. The trim removed 3 bases at V and 1 base at J, leaving 4 bases unmatched. The CDR3 is 16 residues long. CDR3 DNA sequence: TGTGCCAGCAGTTTTCTAGCGGGGGGCCCCCAAGAGACCCAGTACTTC. Translating gives CASSFLAGGPQETQYF.

V gene TRBV4-3 combines with J gene TRBJ1-4; 10 nucleotides line up with TRBD1. CDR3 size: 14 residues. With 4 bases clipped from V and 8 bases from J, the junction kept 4 bases outside the gene matches. Germline V lookup: CDR1 LGHNA, CDR2 YSLEER. The CDR3 bases are TGCGCCAGCAGCCGCCGGGACAGGGGCGAAAAACTGTTTTTT. Translating gives CASSRRDRGEKLFF.